This T cell receptor beta chain comes out of a study of blood T cells in healthy people across ages (dated by TCRdb to the mid-2010s). Regarding the complete study: In model experiments, template switching captured about one uniquely barcoded TCR beta cDNA molecule for every two T cells. Using deep sequencing normalized with unique cDNA molecular identifiers, the study measured how TCR beta repertoire diversity changes with age. Donors were grouped into four age groups: young (average about 15 years), middle-aged (roughly 37), aged (around 56) and long-lived (about 82). To avoid experimental bias, donors of different ages were distributed randomly across sequencing lanes. Using the same blood draw, the study looked at two additional independent replicas of 1 million unique cDNA reads for two donors, one aged 18 to 30 and the other aged 80 or older. Study-level results and caveats: Estimates of total diversity from one million sequenced T cells were regarded as lower bounds and underestimates. The long-lived group showed more naive CD4+ T cells, fewer expanded clones and increased TCR diversity than the aged group, suggesting age selection. Observed TCR beta diversity correlated strongly with the percentage of naive T cells measured by flow cytometry. The CMV infection status of donors was not known, potentially confounding age-related changes in expanded clonotypes. Since profiling was done on bulk unsorted PBMCs, naive and antigen-experienced compartments could not be conclusively compared. Observed TCR beta diversity per million T cells fell roughly linearly with age, and a significant reduction was already apparent by age around 36.

The donors were roughly 38 Caucasian individuals from Russia, aged roughly 6 to 90 years, who were systemically healthy. Each donor gave ten milliliters of peripheral blood, drawn into EDTA-treated Vacutainer tubes. PBMCs were isolated by Ficoll-Paque density-gradient centrifugation, with at least 6.5 million obtained per sample. Total RNA was extracted from PBMCs with Trizol reagent, with at least 6 micrograms obtained per sample. The percentages of naive CD45RAhigh/CD27high T cells were determined by flow cytometry on a PBMC aliquot from every donor. Taken from cysteine to phenylalanine, the CDR3 has 14 residues. Only CDR3 DNA is held: 42 bases, read in frame from base 1. CDR1 MNHEY and CDR2 SMNVEV were looked up in the germline V gene (reference sequence). The junction carries 13 bases between V and J, which are trimmed by 5 bases and 2 bases respectively. To prepare the library, 5' RACE was applied. The sequencing machine was an Illumina HiSeq 2500. A second PCR of roughly 7 to 11 cycles was performed with a sample-barcoded 5' primer and a J-beta primer mix. Each TCR beta cDNA molecule received a unique molecular identifier from a template-switch 5' adaptor carrying 12 random nucleotides. At least 2.5 million CDR3-containing paired-end reads were obtained from each sample. First-strand cDNA synthesis was performed from all RNA using the Mint cDNA synthesis kit, with priming by a TRBC-specific oligonucleotide. Following uracil-DNA glycosylase treatment, a first 18-cycle PCR with universal primers M1SS and BC2_uni_R was performed on all cDNA. The paper's processing steps were these. For normalization, 1 million high-quality reads were randomly selected from each sample, with every read carrying a distinct molecular identifier. Reads with shared molecular identifiers were discarded instead of being binned into consensus sequences. MiTCR, set to a Q25 quality threshold and the strictest error-elimination algorithm, was used for CDR3 identification, clonotype clustering and error correction. A nonparametric unseen species model using Euler transformation provided a lower-bound estimate of total TCR beta diversity. TCRdb trimmed the raw reads at Q25, called clones with MiXCR and kept productive beta chains. Entries that share a CDR3 protein sequence are merged under the most common genes and DNA. It is TCRdb's table, rather than the study itself, that gives the V and J calls and clone size. This sample comprises nearly 1 million distinct CDR3 sequences, around 54% of them detected only once. The ten largest clones add up to around 21% of the sample.

This clonotype was seen more than once but under ten times. The antigen it binds to is not known. Base qualities are not at hand, and no much larger clone is one base apart. Sequencing was carried out using blood. The receptor was derived from a woman aged 60-75 years in good health. The sequence links TRBV27 to TRBJ2-7; the D region possibly corresponds to TRBD1 (8 bases align). The DNA is as follows: TGTGCCAGCAGTATTACAGGGGGGGCCTACGAGCAGTACTTC. Its translation reads: CASSITGGAYEQYF.